This T cell receptor beta chain was captured in a study of cytomegalovirus exposure and HLA in healthy donors. CDR3 length: 16 residues. CDR1 LGHNA and CDR2 YSLEER come from the germline V gene. The V and J ends lost 0 bases and 7 bases, in that order; junction bases with no gene match: 5. Study-level findings and limits: For TCR beta chains, V- and J-gene trimming was later linked to a missense DCLRE1C variant. HLA allele associations emerged for about 16,000 TCR beta sequences in a later analysis, at 0.05 false discovery rate. Cytomegalovirus association was assigned to about 150 TCR beta chains.

To note about this clone: The antigen remains unidentified.

Amplification used 60 Vbeta primers and 13 Jbeta primers. The repertoire was sequenced with immunoSEQ multiplex PCR; TCRdb's copy has only in-frame clones and lacks some. The table records about 130,000 clones, less than 85% of them present only once. The sequencing input was PBMCs. This TCR derives from a male donor in good health and CMV-seronegative. This chain links TRBV4-3 with TRBJ2-4, with TRBD2 matching over 11 bases. CDR3 sequence (DNA): TGCGCCAGCAGCCAAGATATAGCGGGGGGGGGTAACATTCAGTACTTC. The encoded protein is CASSQDIAGGGNIQYF.